The T cell receptor (beta chain) described here comes from a study of beta chain features in type 1 diabetes. In its sample, this clone was seen once. What it recognizes is unknown. The V end was cut by 2 bases, the J end by 1 base, with 11 bases between. Germline CDR1 is LGHNA and CDR2 is YSLEER. CDR3 size: 15 residues. Study-level points and caveats: PCR might favor shorter templates, equally in patients and controls. TCRB CDR3s from Type 1 diabetes patients were moderately but significantly shorter in all four CD4+ subsets.

cDNA synthesis used the whole RNA isolate, giving expressed TCRB sequences. Sequenced naive, central memory and regulatory T cell samples produced an average of roughly 3.6 million reads. Here immunoSEQ multiplex PCR was the method, and the copy in TCRdb shows in-frame clones only, minus some. There are more than 250,000 clones in the sample; over 12% occur only once, and 0.015% lies in the top ten. Purity exceeded 95% in all sorted populations. Source material: naive CD4+ T cells from blood. The source is a young man with type 1 diabetes. This chain connects TRBV4-3 to TRBJ1-1; D remains unclear. CDR3 nucleotides: TGCGCCAGCAGCCAAAGACTGAATCCGAACACTGAAGCTTTCTTT. Amino acid sequence: CASSQRLNPNTEAFF.